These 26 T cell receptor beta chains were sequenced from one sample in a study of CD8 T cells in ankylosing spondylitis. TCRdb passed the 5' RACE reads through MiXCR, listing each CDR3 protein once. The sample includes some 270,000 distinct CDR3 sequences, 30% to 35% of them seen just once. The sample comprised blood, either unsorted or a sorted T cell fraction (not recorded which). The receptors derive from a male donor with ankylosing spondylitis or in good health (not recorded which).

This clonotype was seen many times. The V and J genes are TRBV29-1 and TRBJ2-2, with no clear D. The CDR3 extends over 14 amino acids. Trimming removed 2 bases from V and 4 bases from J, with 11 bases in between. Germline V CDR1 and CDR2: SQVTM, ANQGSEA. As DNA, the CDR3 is TGCAGCGTTGAAATCCAGGCCTCCACCGGGGAGCTGTTTTTT. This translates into CSVEIQASTGELFF.

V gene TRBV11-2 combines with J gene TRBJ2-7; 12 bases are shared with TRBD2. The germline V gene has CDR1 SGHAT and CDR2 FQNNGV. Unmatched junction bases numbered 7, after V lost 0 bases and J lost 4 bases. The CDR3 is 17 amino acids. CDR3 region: CASSLESSGGAGYEQYF. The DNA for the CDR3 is TGTGCCAGCAGCTTAGAGTCTAGCGGGGGGGCCGGTTACGAGCAGTACTTC.

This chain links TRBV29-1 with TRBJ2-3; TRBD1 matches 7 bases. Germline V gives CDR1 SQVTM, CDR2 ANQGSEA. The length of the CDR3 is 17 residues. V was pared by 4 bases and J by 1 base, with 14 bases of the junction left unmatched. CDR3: CSVVGDSIPGGTDTQYF. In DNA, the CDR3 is TGCAGCGTTGTAGGGGACAGCATCCCTGGAGGCACAGATACGCAGTATTTT.

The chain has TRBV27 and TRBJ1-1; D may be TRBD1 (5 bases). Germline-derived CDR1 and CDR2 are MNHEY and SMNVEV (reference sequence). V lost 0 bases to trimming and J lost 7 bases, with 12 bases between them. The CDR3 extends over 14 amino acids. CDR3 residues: CASSLSSGRGEAFF. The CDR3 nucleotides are TGTGCCAGCAGTTTATCTTCGGGACGGGGTGAAGCTTTCTTT.

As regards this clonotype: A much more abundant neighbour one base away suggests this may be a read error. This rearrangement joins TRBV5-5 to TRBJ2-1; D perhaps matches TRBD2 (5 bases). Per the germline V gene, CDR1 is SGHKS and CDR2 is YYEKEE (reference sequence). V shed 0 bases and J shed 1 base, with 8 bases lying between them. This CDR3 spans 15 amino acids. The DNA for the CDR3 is TGTGCCAGCAGCTTGGGGACTGAGTCCTACAATGAGCAGTTCTTC. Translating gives CASSLGTESYNEQFF.

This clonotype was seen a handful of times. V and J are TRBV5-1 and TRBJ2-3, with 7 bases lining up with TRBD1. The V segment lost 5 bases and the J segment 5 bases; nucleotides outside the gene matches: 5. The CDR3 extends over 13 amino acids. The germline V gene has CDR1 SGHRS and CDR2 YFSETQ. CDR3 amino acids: CASRQGREDTQYF. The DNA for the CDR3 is TGCGCCAGCAGACAGGGGAGAGAAGATACGCAGTATTTT.

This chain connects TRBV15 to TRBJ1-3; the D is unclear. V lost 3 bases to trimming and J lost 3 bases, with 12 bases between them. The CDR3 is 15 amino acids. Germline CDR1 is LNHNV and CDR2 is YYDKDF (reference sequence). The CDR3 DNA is TGTGCCACCAGCAGCCCCCGGGCCAATGGAAACACCATATATTTT. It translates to CATSSPRANGNTIYF.

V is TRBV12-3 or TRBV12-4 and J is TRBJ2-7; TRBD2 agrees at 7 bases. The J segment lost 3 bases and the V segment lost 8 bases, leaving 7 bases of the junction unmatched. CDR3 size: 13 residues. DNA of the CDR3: TGTGCCAGCGGGGGGGGGTTGGGCTACGAGCAGTACTTC. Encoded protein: CASGGGLGYEQYF.

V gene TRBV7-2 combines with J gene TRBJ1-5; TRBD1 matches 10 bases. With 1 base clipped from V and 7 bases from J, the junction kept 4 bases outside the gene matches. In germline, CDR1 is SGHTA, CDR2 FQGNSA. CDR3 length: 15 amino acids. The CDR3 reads CASSLVGDRGQPQHF. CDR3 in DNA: TGTGCCAGCAGCTTAGTTGGGGACAGGGGCCAGCCCCAGCATTTT. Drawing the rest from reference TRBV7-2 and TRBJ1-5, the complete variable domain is GAGVSQSPSNKVTEKGKDVELRCDPISGHTALYWYRQSLGQGLEFLIYFQGNSAPDKSGLPSDRFSAERTGGSVSTLTIQRTQQEDSAVYLCASSLVGDRGQPQHFGDGTRLSIL.

CDR3 residues: CASSLGDSTDTQYF. CDR3 coding DNA: TGCGCCAGCAGCTTGGGGGACAGCACAGATACGCAGTATTTT. The chain is built from TRBV5-1 and TRBJ2-3, with D perhaps given as TRBD1 or TRBD2 (5 bases each). Germline V gives CDR1 SGHRS, CDR2 YFSETQ. Between the trimmed V and J ends, which lost 0 bases and 0 bases, there was a span of 5 bases. This CDR3 has 14 amino acids.

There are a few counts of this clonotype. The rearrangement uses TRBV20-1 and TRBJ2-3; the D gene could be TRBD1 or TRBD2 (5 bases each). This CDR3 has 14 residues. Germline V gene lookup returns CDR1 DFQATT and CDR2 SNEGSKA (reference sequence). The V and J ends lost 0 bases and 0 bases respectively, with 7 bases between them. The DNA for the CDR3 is TGCAGTGCTAGAGAGGGACCGAGCACAGATACGCAGTATTTT. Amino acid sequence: CSAREGPSTDTQYF.

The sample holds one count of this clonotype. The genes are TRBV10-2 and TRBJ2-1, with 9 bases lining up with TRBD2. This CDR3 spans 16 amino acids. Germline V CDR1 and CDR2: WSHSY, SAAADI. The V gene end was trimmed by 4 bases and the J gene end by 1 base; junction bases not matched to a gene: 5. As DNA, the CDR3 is TGCGCCAGCAGTGTTGGACTAGCGTATTCCTACAATGAGCAGTTCTTC. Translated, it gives CASSVGLAYSYNEQFF.

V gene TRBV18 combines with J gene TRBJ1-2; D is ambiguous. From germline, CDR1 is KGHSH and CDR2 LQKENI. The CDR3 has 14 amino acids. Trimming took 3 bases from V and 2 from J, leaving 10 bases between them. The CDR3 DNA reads TGTGCCAGCTCACCGTCCCAGGCAAACTATGGCTACACCTTC. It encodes CASSPSQANYGYTF.

The CDR3 bases are TGCAGTGCTAGAGATCAGGGAGGGACTCTAGCCAAAAACATTCAGTACTTC. Encoded protein: CSARDQGGTLAKNIQYF. The chain recombines TRBV20-1 with TRBJ2-4; 7 nucleotides align to TRBD2. Looked up from germline, CDR1 is DFQATT and CDR2 is SNEGSKA (reference sequence). The CDR3 is 17 amino acids. V was pared by 0 bases and J by 0 bases, with 8 bases of the junction left unmatched.

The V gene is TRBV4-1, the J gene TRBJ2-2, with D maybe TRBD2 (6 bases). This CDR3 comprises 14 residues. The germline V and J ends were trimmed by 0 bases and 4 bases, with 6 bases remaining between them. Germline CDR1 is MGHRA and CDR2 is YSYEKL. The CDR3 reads CASSQEGLTGELFF. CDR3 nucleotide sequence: TGCGCCAGCAGCCAAGAGGGACTCACCGGGGAGCTGTTTTTT.

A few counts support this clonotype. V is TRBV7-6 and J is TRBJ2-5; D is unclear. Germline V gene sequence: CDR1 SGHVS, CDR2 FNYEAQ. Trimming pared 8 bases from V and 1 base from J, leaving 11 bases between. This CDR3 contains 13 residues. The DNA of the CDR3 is TGTGCCAGCGGCCTACGGGTCCAAGAGACCCAGTACTTC. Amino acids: CASGLRVQETQYF.

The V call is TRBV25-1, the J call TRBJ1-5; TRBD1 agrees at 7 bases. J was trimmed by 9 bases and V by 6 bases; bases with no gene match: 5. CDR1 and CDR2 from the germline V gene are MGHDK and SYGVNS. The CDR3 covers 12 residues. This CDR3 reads CASREGGGPQHF. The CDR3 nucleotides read TGTGCCAGCAGGGAAGGGGGCGGGCCCCAGCATTTT.

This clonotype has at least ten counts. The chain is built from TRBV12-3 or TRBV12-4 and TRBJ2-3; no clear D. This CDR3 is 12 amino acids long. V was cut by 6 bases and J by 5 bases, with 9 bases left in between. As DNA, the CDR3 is TGTGCCAGCAGGTGGGCGCGAGATACGCAGTATTTT. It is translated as CASRWARDTQYF.

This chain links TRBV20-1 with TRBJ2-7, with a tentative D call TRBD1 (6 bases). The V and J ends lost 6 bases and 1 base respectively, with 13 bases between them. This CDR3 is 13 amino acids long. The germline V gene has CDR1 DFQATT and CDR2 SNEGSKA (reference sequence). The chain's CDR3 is CSADRTDSYEQYF. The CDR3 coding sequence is TGCAGTGCCGACCGGACAGATTCCTACGAGCAGTACTTC.

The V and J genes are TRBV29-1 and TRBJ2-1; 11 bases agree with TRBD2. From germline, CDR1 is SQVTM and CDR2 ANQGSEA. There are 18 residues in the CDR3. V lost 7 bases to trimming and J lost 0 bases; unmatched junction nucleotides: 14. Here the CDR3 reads CSAGGLAGGRSSYNEQFF. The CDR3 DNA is TGCAGCGCCGGGGGGCTAGCGGGGGGTCGAAGCTCCTACAATGAGCAGTTCTTC.

CDR3 protein: CAIFGGGNEQFF. CDR3 bases: TGTGCCATCTTCGGGGGGGGGAATGAGCAGTTCTTC. This chain links TRBV10-3 with TRBJ2-1; 8 bases line up with TRBD2. There are 12 residues in the CDR3. The germline gives CDR1 ENHRY, CDR2 SYGVKD. V lost 8 bases to trimming and J lost 7 bases; unmatched junction nucleotides: 4.

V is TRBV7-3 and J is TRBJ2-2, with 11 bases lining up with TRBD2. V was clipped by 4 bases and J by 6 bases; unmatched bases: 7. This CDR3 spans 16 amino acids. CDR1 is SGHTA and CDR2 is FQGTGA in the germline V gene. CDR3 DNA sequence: TGTGCCAGCAGCTACCTAGCGGGGGGTTTGGCCGGGGAGCTGTTTTTT. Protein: CASSYLAGGLAGELFF.

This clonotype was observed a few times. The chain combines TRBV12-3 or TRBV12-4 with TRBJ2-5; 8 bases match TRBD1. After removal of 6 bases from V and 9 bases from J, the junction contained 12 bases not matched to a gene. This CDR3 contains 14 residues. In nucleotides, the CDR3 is TGTGCCAGCAGCCCTGGGACAGGAGGCTGGTCCCAGTACTTC. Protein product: CASSPGTGGWSQYF.

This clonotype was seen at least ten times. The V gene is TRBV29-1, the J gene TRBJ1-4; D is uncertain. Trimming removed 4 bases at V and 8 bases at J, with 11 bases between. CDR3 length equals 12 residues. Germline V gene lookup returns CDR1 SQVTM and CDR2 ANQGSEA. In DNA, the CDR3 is TGCAGCGTTGTCGGCCAGGAGGAAAAACTGTTTTTT. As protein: CSVVGQEEKLFF.

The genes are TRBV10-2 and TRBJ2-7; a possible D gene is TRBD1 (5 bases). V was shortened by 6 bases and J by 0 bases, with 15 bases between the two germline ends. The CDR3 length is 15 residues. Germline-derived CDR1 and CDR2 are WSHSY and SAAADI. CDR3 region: CASSRQLTSSYEQYF. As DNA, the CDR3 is TGCGCCAGCAGCCGACAGCTTACGAGCTCCTACGAGCAGTACTTC.

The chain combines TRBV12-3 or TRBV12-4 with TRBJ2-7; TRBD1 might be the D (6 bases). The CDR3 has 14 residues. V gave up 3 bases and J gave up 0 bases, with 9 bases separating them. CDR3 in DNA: TGTGCCAGCAGTTTTAGGGGGAGCTCCTACGAGCAGTACTTC. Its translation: CASSFRGSSYEQYF.